This TCR beta chain was identified during a study of cytomegalovirus exposure and HLA in healthy donors. Trimming at V came to 1 base and at J to 6 bases, leaving 11 bases not matched to a gene. The CDR3 is 17 residues long. Germline-derived CDR1 and CDR2 are KGHSH and LQKENI. Generated by immunoSEQ multiplex PCR, the TCRdb table keeps only in-frame clones and is missing some. Here the sample spans about 180,000 clones, approximately 86% being singletons. This receptor was identified in a man aged 18 to 29 in good health and CMV-seropositive. V and J are TRBV18 and TRBJ2-1; 8 bases map to TRBD1. Specimen: PBMCs. CDR3 DNA sequence: TGTGCCAGCTCACCACTCTTACTCCGGGACAGGTCCAATGAGCAGTTCTTC. Its protein product is CASSPLLLRDRSNEQFF.